This T cell receptor (beta chain) was identified in a study of blood T cell repertoires in COVID-19. The junction had 6 bases not matched to a gene; V was cut back by 6 bases and J by 2 bases. Germline V gene data show CDR1 as SNHLY and CDR2 as FYNNEI. CDR3 size: 15 residues. TCRdb's table, derived via immunoSEQ multiplex PCR, lists solely in-frame clones and lacks some. The table has about 38,000 clones, about 88% seen once. The sequence was obtained from a man in his sixties or seventies with active COVID-19. The chain has TRBV2 and TRBJ1-5; TRBD1 matches 8 bases. The sequencing input was peripheral blood. The CDR3 nucleotides are TGTGCCAGCAGGAAGACAGGGGTGGGCAATCAGCCCCAGCATTTT. Residues: CASRKTGVGNQPQHF.